These T cell receptor beta chains were read from a single sample in a study of T cell responses to AZD1222 COVID-19 vaccine. TCRdb's table, derived via immunoSEQ multiplex PCR, lists solely in-frame clones and lacks some. Among around 80,000 clones listed, roughly 84% were seen once. The sample was peripheral blood, taken on day 0 of AZD1222 vaccination. The source is an adult in good health. Each CDR3 is given with its conserved first and last residue. The order of the fields is V gene, J gene, CDR3 protein.

>TRBV15|TRBJ2-2
CATSRDRATGELFF
>TRBV6-2/TRBV6-3|TRBJ1-1
CASSPPTGMVEAFF
>TRBV15|TRBJ2-2
CATSSGWASNTGELFF
>TRBV9|TRBJ2-7
CASSPRDRGFQQYF
>TRBV19|TRBJ1-2
CASSRTGIGYTF
>TRBV7-7|TRBJ2-1
CASSSGVNNEQFF
>TRBV6-5|TRBJ2-7
CASSYGRADYEQYF
>TRBV12-3/TRBV12-4|TRBJ1-6
CASSDVSPLHF
>TRBV7-6|TRBJ2-2
CASSLAASGTGELFF
>TRBV2|TRBJ1-1
CASSDGSRGSRAFF
>TRBV28|TRBJ2-5
CASSLSTLETQYF
>TRBV6-5|TRBJ1-1
CASSNEGGGTEAFF
>TRBV6-1|TRBJ1-6
CASSELTGIGGNSPLHF
>TRBV10-2|TRBJ2-3
CASSGSAGANTDTQYF
>TRBV5-4|TRBJ1-6
CASSWNRGVSSPLHF
>TRBV7-3|TRBJ1-4
CASSSINGTLPKGLFF
>TRBV4-1|TRBJ2-7
CASSLRRSHEQYF
>TRBV18|TRBJ2-3
CASSPQGQEIAGDTQYF
>TRBV6-2/TRBV6-3|TRBJ2-3
CASSGTSGVTQYF
>TRBV28|TRBJ2-7
CASSEQGSREQYF
>TRBV5-4|TRBJ2-7
CASSKGQGLSEQYF
>TRBV27|TRBJ2-7
CASGPLTGGSYEQYF
>TRBV5-8|TRBJ1-5
CASSRGLSNQPQHF
>TRBV7-9|TRBJ2-1
CASSLGQRYNEQFF
>TRBV5-5|TRBJ1-3
CASRAWGQRTSGNTIYF
>TRBV7-6|TRBJ2-7
CASSLGEGQYF
>TRBV7-9|TRBJ2-2
CASSLNPNTGELFF
>TRBV6-1|TRBJ1-2
CASSEGRTGNYGYTF
>TRBV14|TRBJ2-5
CASSQEEGGETQYF
>TRBV27|TRBJ2-7
CASSVWPGQGFYEQYF
>TRBV7-8|TRBJ2-5
CASSLVGTSGETQYF
>TRBV11-3|TRBJ2-3
CASSWAGGDTQYF
>TRBV7-8|TRBJ2-1
CASSPQRVVRYNEQFF
>TRBV6-4|TRBJ2-2
CAQVTSRAGELFF
>TRBV4-2|TRBJ1-2
CASSQEAGFGGYTF
>TRBV6-4|TRBJ2-5
CASRGAEQETQYF
>TRBV12-5|TRBJ2-6
CATAGTGISGANVLTF
>TRBV12-3/TRBV12-4|TRBJ1-2
CASTREGFYGYTF
>TRBV19|TRBJ1-4
CASSGGRTNEKLFF
>TRBV27|TRBJ2-2
CASSFRPNTGELFF
>TRBV5-1|TRBJ2-7
CASSLEAGLPYEQYF
>TRBV30|TRBJ1-5
CAWKSGGNQPQHF
>TRBV24-1|TRBJ2-2
CATSEGGGSNTGELFF
>TRBV28|TRBJ1-2
CASNPGQGVGYTF
>TRBV5-1|TRBJ1-3
CASSLGDRDGENTIYF
>TRBV7-2|TRBJ2-2
CASNRLAGSNTGELFF
>TRBV5-1|TRBJ2-3
CASSLPSTDTQYF
>TRBV2|TRBJ2-2
CASSLARDTGELFF
>TRBV4-1|TRBJ1-3
CASSQLGAKNTIYF
>TRBV12-5|TRBJ1-4
CASVSPAAEKLFF